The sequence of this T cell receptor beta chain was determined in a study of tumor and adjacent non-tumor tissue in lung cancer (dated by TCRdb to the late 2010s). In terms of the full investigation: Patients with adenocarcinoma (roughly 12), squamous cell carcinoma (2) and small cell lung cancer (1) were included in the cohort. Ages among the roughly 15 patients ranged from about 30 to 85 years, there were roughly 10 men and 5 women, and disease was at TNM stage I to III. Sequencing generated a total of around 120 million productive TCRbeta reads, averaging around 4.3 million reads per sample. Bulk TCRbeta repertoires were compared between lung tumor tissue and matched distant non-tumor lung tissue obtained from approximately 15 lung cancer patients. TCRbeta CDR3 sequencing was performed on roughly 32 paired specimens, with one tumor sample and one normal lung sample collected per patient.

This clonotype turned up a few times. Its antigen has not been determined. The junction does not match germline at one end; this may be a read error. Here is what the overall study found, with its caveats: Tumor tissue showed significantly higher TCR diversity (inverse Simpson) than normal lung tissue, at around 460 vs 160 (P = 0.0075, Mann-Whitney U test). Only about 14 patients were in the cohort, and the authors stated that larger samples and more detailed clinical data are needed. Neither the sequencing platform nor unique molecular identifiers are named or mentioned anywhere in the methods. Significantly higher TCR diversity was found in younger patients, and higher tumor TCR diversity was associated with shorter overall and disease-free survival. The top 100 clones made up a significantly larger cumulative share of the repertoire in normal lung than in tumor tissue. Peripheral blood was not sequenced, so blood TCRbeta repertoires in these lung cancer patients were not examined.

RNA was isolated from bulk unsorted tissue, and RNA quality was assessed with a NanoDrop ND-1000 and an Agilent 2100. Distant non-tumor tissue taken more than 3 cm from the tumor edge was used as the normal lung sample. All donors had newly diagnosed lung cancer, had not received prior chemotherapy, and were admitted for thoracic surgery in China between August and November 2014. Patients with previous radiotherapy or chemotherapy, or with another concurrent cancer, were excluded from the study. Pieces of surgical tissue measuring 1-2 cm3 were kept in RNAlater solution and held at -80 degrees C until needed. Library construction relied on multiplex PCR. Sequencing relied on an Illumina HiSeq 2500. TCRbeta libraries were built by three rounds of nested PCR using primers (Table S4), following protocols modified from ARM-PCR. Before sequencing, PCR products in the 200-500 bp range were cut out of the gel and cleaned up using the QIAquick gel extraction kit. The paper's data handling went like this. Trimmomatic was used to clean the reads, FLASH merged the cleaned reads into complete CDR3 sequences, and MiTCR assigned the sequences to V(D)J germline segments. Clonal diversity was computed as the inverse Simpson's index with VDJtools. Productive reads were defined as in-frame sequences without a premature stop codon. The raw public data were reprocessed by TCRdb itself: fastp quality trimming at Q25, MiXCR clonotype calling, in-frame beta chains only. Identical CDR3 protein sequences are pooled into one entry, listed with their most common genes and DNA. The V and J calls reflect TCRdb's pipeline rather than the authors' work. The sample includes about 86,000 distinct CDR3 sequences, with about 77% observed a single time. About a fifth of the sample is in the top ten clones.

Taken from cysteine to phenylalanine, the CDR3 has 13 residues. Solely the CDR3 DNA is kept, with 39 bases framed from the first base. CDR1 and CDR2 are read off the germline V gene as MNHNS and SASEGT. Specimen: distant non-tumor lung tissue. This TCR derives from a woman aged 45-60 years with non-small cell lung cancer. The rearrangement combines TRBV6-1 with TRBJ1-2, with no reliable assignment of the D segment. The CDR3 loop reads CASKARPYYGYTF. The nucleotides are TGTGCTAGCAAGGCCAGGCCCTACTATGGCTACACCTTC.